The next 22 T cell receptor beta chains were all read from a single sample in a study of shared clonotypes between healthy human individuals (dated by TCRdb to the early 2020s). The library was produced with the immunoSEQ multiplex PCR assay. Sourced from immuneACCESS, this table was stored by TCRdb with only in-frame sequences that have V and J called. A share of the clones is absent; for the studies checked, an unresolved V gene accounts for under half, and the remainder has no known explanation. The sample has about half a million clones on record, approximately 77% of them singletons. Together, the top ten hold 12% of the sample. The sequencing sample was made of PBMCs. These receptor sequences come from a woman aged 40 to 50 in good health. Some clones in this sample may be carry-over from other donors' samples.

To note about this clone: The sample holds other DNA sequences that translate to the same CDR3. The rearrangement joins TRBV15 to TRBJ2-1; a possible D gene is TRBD2 (6 bases). This CDR3 is 14 amino acids long. V was trimmed by 5 bases and J by 0 bases, leaving 8 bases between them. Germline V gene lookup returns CDR1 LNHNV and CDR2 YYDKDF (reference sequence). The CDR3 sequence is CATSRGSSYNEQFF. Here the CDR3 DNA reads TGTGCCACCAGCCGGGGGAGCTCCTACAATGAGCAGTTCTTC.

As regards this clone: This may be a read error: a much more frequent sequence differs by one nucleotide. The chain links TRBV10-3 to TRBJ1-3, with D possibly matching TRBD1 (6 bases). The length of the CDR3 is 13 residues. Per the germline V gene, CDR1 is ENHRY and CDR2 is SYGVKD. The CDR3 reads CAIKQGSGNIIYF. CDR3 nucleotides: TGTGCCATCAAACAGGGTTCTGGAAACATCATATATTTT.

The chain is built from TRBV10-2 and TRBJ2-1, with 13 bases aligning to TRBD2. CDR3 length: 16 amino acids. V gave up 7 bases and J gave up 6 bases; unmatched junction bases: 9. Germline V gene lookup returns CDR1 WSHSY and CDR2 SAAADI. The CDR3: CASKSLAGGPGNEQFF. As DNA, the CDR3 is TGCGCCAGCAAATCACTAGCGGGAGGGCCGGGCAATGAGCAGTTCTTC.

The sample holds one count of this clone. The chain carries TRBV5-5 and TRBJ1-4; 11 bases line up with TRBD1. The trim removed 4 bases at V and 7 bases at J, leaving 6 bases unmatched. The length of the CDR3 is 15 residues. Germline assignment: CDR1 SGHKS and CDR2 YYEKEE (reference sequence). The CDR3 DNA reads TGTGCCAGCAGCGCTCGGACAGGGGGCGGTGAAAAACTGTTTTTT. Its translation is CASSARTGGGEKLFF.

Comment on this clone: This is likely an artifact of a read error, given a far larger clone one base away. The V and J genes are TRBV28 and TRBJ2-2; TRBD2 aligns across 7 bases. The length of the CDR3 is 15 residues. The germline gives CDR1 MDHEN, CDR2 SYDVKM. DNA for the CDR3: TGTGCCAGCAGGAAGGCTAGCGGTAACACCGAGGAGCTGTTTTTT. It translates to CASRKASGNTEELFF. The whole variable domain, remainder taken from reference TRBV28 and TRBJ2-2, is DVKVTQSSRYLVKRTGEKVFLECVQDMDHENMFWYRQDPGLGLRLIYFSYDVKMKEKGDIPEGYSVSREKKERFSLILESASTNQTSMYLCASRKASGNTEELFFGEGSRLTVL.

Remarks on this clone: This sample also contains other DNA sequences that code for the same CDR3. J is TRBJ2-7 and V is TRBV18; D remains unclear. Germline CDR1 and CDR2: KGHSH and LQKENI. This CDR3 is built from 14 residues. V was clipped by 2 bases and J by 0 bases, with 8 bases between them. CDR3 DNA sequence: TGTGCCAGCTCACCAAGTGGGGTCTCCTACGAGCAGTACTTC. It encodes CASSPSGVSYEQYF.

V gene TRBV6-6 combines with J gene TRBJ1-5; 9 nucleotides align to TRBD1. CDR3 length equals 14 residues. Germline lookup yields CDR1 MNHNY and CDR2 SVGAGI (reference sequence). V lost 4 bases, J lost 4 bases, and 2 bases stayed unmatched. This chain's CDR3 is CASSSGQGNQPQHF. CDR3 nucleotides: TGTGCCAGCAGTTCGGGACAGGGTAATCAGCCCCAGCATTTT.

Of note for this clone: A single base separates this from a much larger clone, so it may be a read error. The same CDR3 also results from other DNA sequences found in this sample. CDR3 sequence: CASRNLAGGPKHNEQFF. In DNA, the CDR3 is TGTGCCAGCAGAAATCTAGCGGGGGGGCCGAAGCACAATGAGCAGTTCTTC. The V gene is TRBV5-4, the J gene TRBJ2-1; 12 bases match TRBD2. V was pared by 5 bases and J by 5 bases, with 11 bases of the junction left unmatched. The CDR3 is made up of 17 amino acids. CDR1 SGHNT and CDR2 YYREEE come from the germline V gene (reference sequence).

The chain carries TRBV7-7 and TRBJ2-7; the D gene could be TRBD1 or TRBD2 (5 bases each). Germline CDR1 SSHAT, CDR2 FNYEAQ (reference sequence). The CDR3 consists of 13 residues. CDR3: CTLPGTDTYEQYF. CDR3 nucleotide sequence: TGTACCCTCCCGGGGACCGACACCTACGAGCAGTACTTC.

The chain links TRBV29-1 to TRBJ2-2; D not certain. Trimming took off 4 bases at V and 0 bases at J, with 9 bases between the two ends. Germline V gene sequence: CDR1 SQVTM, CDR2 ANQGSEA. The CDR3 contains 14 residues. The CDR3 nucleotides are TGCAGCGTTGGGGTAGGGACGAACACCGGGGAGCTGTTTTTT. Its protein is CSVGVGTNTGELFF.

V gene TRBV5-1 combines with J gene TRBJ1-2; 11 nucleotides agree with TRBD1. Trimming cost V 4 bases and J 7 bases; bases outside gene matches: 6. CDR1 is SGHRS and CDR2 is YFSETQ in the germline V gene. The CDR3 sequence is 14 residues long. The chain's CDR3 is CASSLGQGAGGYTF. The CDR3 DNA reads as TGCGCCAGCAGCCTCGGACAGGGGGCGGGTGGCTACACCTTC.

In the case of this clone: A much larger clone is a single base away; this may be a read error. The gene calls are TRBV7-2 and TRBJ2-2; D gene ambiguous. Trimming pared 4 bases from V and 3 bases from J, leaving 0 bases between. Germline assignment: CDR1 SGHTA and CDR2 FQGNSA. The CDR3 is 11 residues long. CDR3 in DNA: TGTGCCAGCAGCTACACCGGGGAGCTGTTTTTT. Amino acids: CASSYTGELFF.

This clone was seen at least ten times. This sequence joins TRBV7-9 and TRBJ2-3; D might be TRBD1 or TRBD2, each matching 5 bases. Germline V gene data show CDR1 as SEHNR and CDR2 as FQNEAQ (reference sequence). Trimming took off 5 bases at V and 1 base at J, with 13 bases between the two ends. The CDR3 sequence is 15 residues long. The CDR3: CASSRGVDGTDTQYF. The CDR3 nucleotides read TGTGCCAGCAGCAGAGGGGTGGACGGCACAGATACGCAGTATTTT.

A single count supports this clone. This chain uses TRBV7-6 with TRBJ2-3; D is unresolved. The CDR3 length is 15 residues. Trimming pared 4 bases from V and 2 bases from J, leaving 13 bases between. Per the germline V gene, CDR1 is SGHVS and CDR2 is FNYEAQ. The CDR3 loop is CASSWERTFTDTQYF. The DNA of the CDR3 is TGTGCCAGCAGCTGGGAACGGACCTTCACAGATACGCAGTATTTT.

The count of this clone is one. The chain is built from TRBV25-1 and TRBJ1-1; D is undetermined. From germline, CDR1 is MGHDK and CDR2 SYGVNS. The CDR3 has 13 amino acids. Trimming pared 1 base from V and 5 bases from J, leaving 8 bases between. The CDR3 coding sequence is TGTGCCAGCAGTGAATTGGCGGTAACTGAAGCTTTCTTT. Residues: CASSELAVTEAFF.

This chain links TRBV18 with TRBJ2-1; TRBD2 agrees at 12 bases. Germline V gene sequence: CDR1 KGHSH, CDR2 LQKENI. The V segment lost 5 bases and the J segment 2 bases; nucleotides outside the gene matches: 4. There are 16 residues in the CDR3. CDR3 DNA: TGTGCCAGCTCAATGAGGACTAGCGGGACCTACAATGAGCAGTTCTTC. Protein sequence: CASSMRTSGTYNEQFF.

This clone appeared once. The chain links TRBV5-1 to TRBJ2-3; D remains ambiguous. The CDR3 is made up of 13 amino acids. Trimming stripped 1 base from V and 1 base from J, with 4 bases between. Germline V CDR1 and CDR2: SGHRS, YFSETQ. The DNA of the CDR3 is TGCGCCAGCAGCTTGTTCCGCACAGATACGCAGTATTTT. Amino acid sequence: CASSLFRTDTQYF.

The chain carries TRBV7-2 and TRBJ1-1, with D hard to call. Germline V CDR1 and CDR2: SGHTA, FQGNSA. The length of the CDR3 is 18 residues. The V and J ends lost 1 base and 5 bases respectively, with 23 bases between them. CDR3 nucleotides: TGTGCCAGCAGCTTAGGGTCGGGCTGGAATTGGAGGGAGACTGAAGCTTTCTTT. Its protein product is CASSLGSGWNWRETEAFF.

This clone has ten or more counts. J is TRBJ2-3 and V is TRBV6-6; the match to TRBD2 covers 11 bases. The length of the CDR3 is 16 residues. Germline trimming cut 5 bases from V and 2 bases from J; bases unmatched to any gene: 6. Germline V gene sequence: CDR1 MNHNY, CDR2 SVGAGI (reference sequence). Here the CDR3 reads CASSIRTSGYTDTQYF. In DNA form, the CDR3 reads TGTGCCAGCAGTATAAGGACTAGCGGGTACACAGATACGCAGTATTTT.

This clone came up many times. The rearrangement uses TRBV30 and TRBJ1-6; D is unresolved. The germline V gene has CDR1 GTSNPN and CDR2 SVGIG (reference sequence). V lost 1 base and J 6 bases, leaving 4 bases between the germline ends. The CDR3 extends over 12 amino acids. This chain's CDR3 is CAWSDLNSPLHF. CDR3 nucleotides: TGTGCCTGGAGTGACCTTAATTCACCCCTCCACTTT.

The rearrangement links TRBV5-1 to TRBJ2-3, with 7 bases aligning to TRBD1. The V gene's germline CDR1 is SGHRS and CDR2 YFSETQ. The CDR3 is 15 residues long. J lost 6 bases, V lost 1 base, and 8 bases had no gene match. The CDR3 is CASSLSTGDVDTQYF. The CDR3 DNA reads TGCGCCAGCAGCTTGTCTACAGGGGATGTTGATACGCAGTATTTT.

This chain uses TRBV10-1 with TRBJ2-3, with TRBD1 as a possible D gene (6 bases). Trimming stripped 5 bases from V and 4 bases from J, with 13 bases between. Germline assignment: CDR1 WNHNN and CDR2 SYGVQD (reference sequence). This CDR3 comprises 14 residues. The CDR3 here is CASSRVRGSDTQYF. DNA for the CDR3: TGCGCCAGCAGTCGGGTCAGGGGTTCAGATACGCAGTATTTT.